Below, 15 T cell receptor beta chains from the same sample are listed, as sequenced in a study of Tregs in tolerant kidney transplant recipients. The antigens of these receptors remain unknown. Recipient PBMCs carried a CFSE label and met irradiated graft donor PBMCs for five to seven days before FACS sorting. Data came from immunoSEQ multiplex PCR; TCRdb stores just in-frame clones and leaves some out. The sample contains 15,000 to 17,000 clones, nearly 55% of which appear only once. The sequenced sample was CD4+ T cells from blood cultured with allogeneic cells, obtained before the transplant. The receptors stem from a human patient who received a combined kidney and bone marrow transplant.

In its sample, this clone was seen a few times. The chain uses TRBV18 and TRBJ1-2, with unresolved D. V was clipped by 1 base and J by 6 bases, with 9 bases between them. The CDR3 contains 13 residues. The germline CDR1 and CDR2 sequences are KGHSH and LQKENI. As DNA, the CDR3 is TGTGCCAGCTCACCACTCCAGTATGATGGCTACACCTTC. This encodes CASSPLQYDGYTF.

The rearrangement links TRBV5-4 to TRBJ2-6; D gene ambiguous. CDR1 SGHNT and CDR2 YYREEE come from the germline V gene (reference sequence). V shed 7 bases and J shed 2 bases, with 7 bases lying between them. The CDR3 covers 13 residues. In DNA, the CDR3 is TGTGCCAGCCGGTCCGCTGGGGCCAACGTCCTGACTTTC. Translated, it gives CASRSAGANVLTF.

The chain uses TRBV13 and TRBJ1-2; D is unclear. Germline V lookup: CDR1 PRHDT, CDR2 FYEKMQ (reference sequence). There are 15 residues in the CDR3. Trimming pared 2 bases from V and 4 bases from J, leaving 14 bases between. The DNA of the CDR3 is TGTGCCAGCAGCTTATTTCAGGTGCGGGGCTATGGCTACACCTTC. Protein product: CASSLFQVRGYGYTF.

This clone has a handful of counts. This chain connects TRBV5-4 to TRBJ2-7; D gene ambiguous. Germline V CDR1 and CDR2: SGHNT, YYREEE (reference sequence). Trimming took 4 bases from V and 0 from J, leaving 5 bases between them. The CDR3 is 12 residues long. The chain's CDR3 is CASSAGSYEQYF. CDR3 nucleotide sequence: TGTGCCAGCAGCGCCGGCTCCTACGAGCAGTACTTC.

This clone was recorded only once. V is TRBV7-8 and J is TRBJ1-5; weak D call: TRBD1 (6 bases). The ends were cut back, 1 base at V and 7 bases at J, with 14 bases in the middle. The V gene's germline CDR1 is SGHVS and CDR2 FQNEAQ. CDR3 length equals 15 residues. CDR3 loop: CASSLVRGWGQPQHF. The DNA for the CDR3 is TGTGCCAGCAGCTTAGTCAGGGGATGGGGGCAGCCCCAGCATTTT.

This clone was observed a handful of times. The chain combines TRBV29-1 with TRBJ1-1; D gene unclear. CDR3 size: 11 residues. V lost 7 bases, J lost 6 bases, and 12 bases lay in between. Germline assignment: CDR1 SQVTM and CDR2 ANQGSEA. The CDR3 DNA sequence: TGCAGCGCCCCTGGCCAACCTGAAGCTTTCTTT. Translation gives CSAPGQPEAFF.

V and J are TRBV29-1 and TRBJ1-2, with 8 bases matching TRBD1. After removal of 1 base from V and 1 base from J, the junction contained 8 bases not matched to a gene. CDR3 length: 16 amino acids. Germline V gene data show CDR1 as SQVTM and CDR2 as ANQGSEA. CDR3: CSVEGAGGVFNYGYTF. CDR3 bases: TGCAGCGTTGAAGGAGCAGGGGGCGTTTTTAACTATGGCTACACCTTC.

This clone was observed a few times. The chain combines TRBV27 with TRBJ1-5; no definite D call. V was cut by 5 bases and J by 1 base, with 6 bases left in between. The CDR3 is 13 residues long. The germline V gene encodes CDR1 MNHEY and CDR2 SMNVEV (reference sequence). CDR3 DNA sequence: TGTGCCAGCAGTCACAGCAGCAATCAGCCCCAGCATTTT. Protein sequence: CASSHSSNQPQHF.

The genes are TRBV9 and TRBJ1-1; D might be TRBD1 (5 bases). The V gene's germline CDR1 is SGDLS and CDR2 YYNGEE. Between the trimmed V and J ends, which lost 2 bases and 3 bases, there was a span of 14 bases. The CDR3 totals 15 residues. The CDR3 DNA is TGTGCCAGCAGCGTGACATTGGGGCATTACACTGAAGCTTTCTTT. It codes for CASSVTLGHYTEAFF.

The chain is built from TRBV9 and TRBJ2-1; the D is unclear. Germline V CDR1 and CDR2: SGDLS, YYNGEE. V lost 2 bases and J 1 base, leaving 10 bases between the germline ends. This CDR3 has 15 residues. CDR3 sequence (DNA): TGTGCCAGCAGCGTCAAATCAAATTCCTACAATGAGCAGTTCTTC. Translated, it gives CASSVKSNSYNEQFF.

This clone is medium-sized in the sample. The chain carries TRBV7-3 and TRBJ2-2; D uncertain. V lost 2 bases and J 5 bases, leaving 6 bases between the germline ends. The CDR3 loop spans 13 amino acids. The germline V gene encodes CDR1 SGHTA and CDR2 FQGTGA. The CDR3 reads CASSLRTTGELFF. As DNA, the CDR3 is TGTGCCAGCAGCTTACGAACTACCGGGGAGCTGTTTTTT.

This clone is termed medium-sized. J is TRBJ1-2 and V is TRBV2, with 8 nucleotides matching TRBD1. The V segment lost 7 bases and the J segment 6 bases; nucleotides outside the gene matches: 7. Germline CDR1 reads SNHLY; CDR2 reads FYNNEI. The CDR3 runs to 13 residues. Here the CDR3 reads CASTPNRGDGYTF. Written as DNA, the CDR3 is TGTGCCAGCACCCCAAACAGGGGGGATGGCTACACCTTC. Together with reference TRBV2 and TRBJ1-2, the CDR3 gives the full variable domain: EPEVTQTPSHQVTQMGQEVILRCVPISNHLYFYWYRQILGQKVEFLVSFYNNEISEKSEIFDDQFSVERPDGSNFTLKIRSTKLEDSAMYFCASTPNRGDGYTFGSGTRLTVV.

Judged by abundance, this clone is medium-sized. The gene calls are TRBV30 and TRBJ1-5, with 8 bases matching TRBD1. In germline, CDR1 is GTSNPN, CDR2 SVGIG (reference sequence). This CDR3 is 15 amino acids long. V lost 0 bases and J lost 1; bases outside the gene matches: 2. CDR3: CAWSVGDRSNQPQHF. Here the CDR3 DNA reads TGTGCCTGGAGTGTAGGGGACAGGAGCAATCAGCCCCAGCATTTT.

The chain links TRBV19 to TRBJ2-1, with TRBD2 identical over 11 bases. CDR1 is LNHDA and CDR2 is SQIVND in the germline V gene (reference sequence). This CDR3 spans 14 amino acids. J was trimmed by 4 bases and V by 6 bases; bases with no gene match: 2. The CDR3: CASSRTSGYNEQFF. The CDR3 DNA is TGTGCCAGTAGCAGGACTAGCGGGTACAATGAGCAGTTCTTC.

The chain combines TRBV10-1 with TRBJ2-7; D perhaps matches TRBD2 (6 bases). Per the germline V gene, CDR1 is WNHNN and CDR2 is SYGVQD (reference sequence). Trimming took off 10 bases at V and 3 bases at J, with 13 bases between the two ends. The CDR3 consists of 12 residues. The CDR3 loop reads CAILQRVYEQYF. The CDR3 DNA reads as TGCGCCATCCTTCAGCGGGTCTACGAGCAGTACTTC.